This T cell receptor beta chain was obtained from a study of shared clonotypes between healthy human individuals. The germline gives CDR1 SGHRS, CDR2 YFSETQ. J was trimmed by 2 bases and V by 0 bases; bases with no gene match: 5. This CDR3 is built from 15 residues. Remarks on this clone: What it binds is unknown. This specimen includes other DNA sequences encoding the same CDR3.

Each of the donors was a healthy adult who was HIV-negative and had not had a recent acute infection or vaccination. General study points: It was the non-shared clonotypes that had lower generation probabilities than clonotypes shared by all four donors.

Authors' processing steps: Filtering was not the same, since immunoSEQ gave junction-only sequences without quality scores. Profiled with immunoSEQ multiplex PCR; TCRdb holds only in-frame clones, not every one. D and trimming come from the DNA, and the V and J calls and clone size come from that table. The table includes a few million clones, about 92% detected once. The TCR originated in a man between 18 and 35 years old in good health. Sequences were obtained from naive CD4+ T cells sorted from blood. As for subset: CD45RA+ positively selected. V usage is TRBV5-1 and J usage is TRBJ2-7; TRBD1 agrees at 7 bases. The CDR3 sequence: CASSLAVGGTYEQYF. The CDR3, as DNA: TGCGCCAGCAGCTTGGCTGTAGGGGGCACCTACGAGCAGTACTTC.